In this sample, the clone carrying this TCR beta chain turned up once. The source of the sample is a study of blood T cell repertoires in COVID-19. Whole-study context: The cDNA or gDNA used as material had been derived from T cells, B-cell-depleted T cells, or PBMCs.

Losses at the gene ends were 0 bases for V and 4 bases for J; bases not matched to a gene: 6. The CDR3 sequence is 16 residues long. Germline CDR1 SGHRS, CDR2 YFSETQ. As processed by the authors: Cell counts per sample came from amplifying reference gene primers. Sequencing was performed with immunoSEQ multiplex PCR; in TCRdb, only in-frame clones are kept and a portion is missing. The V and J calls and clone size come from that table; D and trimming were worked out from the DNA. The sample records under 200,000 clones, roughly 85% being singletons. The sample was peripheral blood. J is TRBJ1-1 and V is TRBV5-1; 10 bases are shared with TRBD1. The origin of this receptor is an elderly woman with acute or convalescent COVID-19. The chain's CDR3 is CASSLARQGAGTEAFF. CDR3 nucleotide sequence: TGCGCCAGCAGCTTGGCCAGACAGGGGGCCGGCACTGAAGCTTTCTTT.